This T cell receptor (beta chain) was sequenced in a study of T cell repertoires and HLA-DP antigens. Sequencing used immunoSEQ multiplex PCR; TCRdb keeps in-frame clones, though not all of them. The sample consists of about 110,000 clones, more than 85% of them appearing once. Worth noting for this clone: Its specificity is not known.

Sequencing used CD4+ T cells from PBMCs. This TCR came from a woman aged 18-29 years in good health and CMV-seronegative.

The CDR3 nucleotides read TGTGCCAGTAGTAAACTACTCGGGACAGGGGGCATGAACACTGAAGCTTTCTTT. It is translated as CASSKLLGTGGMNTEAFF. The chain couples TRBV19 to TRBJ1-1; TRBD1 matches at 12 bases. The CDR3 extends over 18 amino acids. Germline assignment: CDR1 LNHDA and CDR2 SQIVND (reference sequence). V trimming: 4 bases; J trimming: 0 bases; junction bases outside the gene matches: 9.